These 3 T cell receptor beta chains came from one sample sequenced in a study of control samples from healthy donors and cancer patients. Sequencing used immunoSEQ multiplex PCR; TCRdb keeps in-frame clones, though not all of them. The sample shows 150,000 or so clones, over 85% of them seen only once. Material for sequencing was blood. These receptors were collected from a man between 18 and 35 years old in good health.

In the case of this clone: Compared with germline, one end of the junction differs, possibly owing to a read error. The chain employs TRBV7-7 and TRBJ2-7; D gene unclear. This CDR3 is 13 amino acids long. Germline V gene sequence: CDR1 SSHAT, CDR2 FNYEAQ (reference sequence). The CDR3 DNA reads as TGTGCTAGCAGCTTAAGTGGTGTTGAAGAGCAGTACTTC. It is translated as CASSLSGVEEQYF.

The V and J genes are TRBV14 and TRBJ2-1; D gene ambiguous. Germline-derived CDR1 and CDR2 are SGHDN and FVKESK. The germline V and J ends were trimmed by 6 bases and 7 bases, with 10 bases remaining between them. This CDR3 spans 12 amino acids. CDR3 coding DNA: TGTGCCAGCAGTCCAAACTTAAATGAGCAGTTCTTC. Translated: CASSPNLNEQFF.

The chain joins TRBV2 to TRBJ1-4; 8 bases are shared with TRBD1. The CDR3 spans 14 residues. The V gene's germline CDR1 is SNHLY and CDR2 FYNNEI. J gave up 6 bases and V 9 bases, and 9 bases lay outside the gene matches. CDR3 bases: TGTGCCAGGTCGAAGACAGGGGCAGATGAAAAACTGTTTTTT. Protein: CARSKTGADEKLFF.